The 9 T cell receptor beta chains presented below share a single source sample, sequenced in a study of T-cell memory formation after mild COVID-19. TCRdb ran MiXCR on the 5' RACE reads and lists one entry per CDR3 protein. The sample lists hundreds of thousands of distinct CDR3 sequences, approximately 29% occurring once. Specimen: PBMCs or a T cell subset sorted from them (not recorded which). Receptors originate from an adult woman who had mild COVID-19 (a few samples of this study predate the infection). Cell type and time point are not known.

This clonotype has more than one count but fewer than ten. The chain is built from TRBV9 and TRBJ1-2; 7 bases line up with TRBD1. CDR1 is SGDLS and CDR2 is YYNGEE in the germline V gene. The V segment lost 3 bases and the J segment 8 bases; nucleotides outside the gene matches: 13. This CDR3 is 15 amino acids long. The CDR3: CASSGGTTGSGGYTF. Written as DNA, the CDR3 is TGTGCCAGCAGCGGGGGCACGACAGGGTCGGGAGGCTACACCTTC.

This chain joins TRBV19 and TRBJ1-1; D is unresolved. CDR1 and CDR2 from the germline V gene are LNHDA and SQIVND (reference sequence). This CDR3 has 15 amino acids. Trimming shortened V by 3 bases and J by 4 bases, and 15 bases separated the two germline ends. Here the CDR3 reads CASSITASAFTEAFF. The CDR3 DNA reads as TGTGCCAGTAGTATCACAGCGTCTGCCTTCACTGAAGCTTTCTTT.

This chain uses TRBV18 with TRBJ2-5; tentatively, D is TRBD1 or TRBD2 (5 bases each). This CDR3 is 15 amino acids long. The V gene lost 3 bases and the J gene lost 1 base, with 12 bases spanning the gap. The V gene's germline CDR1 is KGHSH and CDR2 LQKENI. The CDR3 nucleotides are TGTGCCAGCTCACCCATCGGGGCGGCCCAAGAGACCCAGTACTTC. This sequence encodes CASSPIGAAQETQYF.

This clonotype was picked up a small number of times. The chain combines TRBV12-3 or TRBV12-4 with TRBJ2-7, with D tentatively TRBD2 (5 bases). V lost 6 bases and J 0 bases, leaving 15 bases between the germline ends. This CDR3 is built from 15 residues. The CDR3 region is CASSFAGGSSYEQYF. The CDR3 DNA reads as TGTGCCAGCAGCTTTGCGGGTGGCAGCTCCTACGAGCAGTACTTC.

This chain joins TRBV18 and TRBJ1-2; D gene uncertain. There are 16 residues in the CDR3. Germline CDR1 and CDR2: KGHSH and LQKENI. V was trimmed by 3 bases and J by 2 bases, leaving 16 bases between them. Here the CDR3 reads CASSPDGGGPNYGYTF. CDR3 nucleotide sequence: TGTGCCAGCTCACCGGACGGAGGAGGACCAAACTATGGCTACACCTTC.

The chain carries TRBV6-5 and TRBJ1-1; perhaps TRBD1 as D (5 bases). With 7 bases removed from V and 3 bases from J, the gap between germline ends came to 12 bases. Germline assignment: CDR1 MNHEY and CDR2 SVGAGI. CDR3 length: 13 amino acids. Here the CDR3 DNA reads TGTGCCAGCAAAGGGGATCTGGACACTGAAGCTTTCTTT. Its protein product is CASKGDLDTEAFF.

The V call is TRBV20-1, the J call TRBJ2-1, with D unclear. The ends were cut back, 0 bases at V and 7 bases at J, with 13 bases in the middle. The CDR3 runs 14 residues. Looked up from germline, CDR1 is DFQATT and CDR2 is SNEGSKA (reference sequence). The CDR3 DNA reads as TGCAGTGCTAGAGACCTAGTCCGTGGGAATGAGCAGTTCTTC. This sequence encodes CSARDLVRGNEQFF.

This clonotype was picked up a small number of times. V gene TRBV7-2 combines with J gene TRBJ2-6, with D hard to call. CDR1 is SGHTA and CDR2 is FQGNSA in the germline V gene. V was shortened by 3 bases and J by 0 bases, with 12 bases between the two germline ends. CDR3 length: 17 amino acids. CDR3 nucleotides: TGTGCCAGCAGCTTGGGCCTATCTGGCTCTGGGGCCAACGTCCTGACTTTC. Translated, it gives CASSLGLSGSGANVLTF.

In its sample, this clonotype was seen a few times. This chain links TRBV7-2 with TRBJ2-5; TRBD2 might be the D (6 bases). The V and J ends lost 5 bases and 5 bases respectively, with 15 bases between them. CDR1 and CDR2 (germline): SGHTA, FQGNSA. The CDR3 extends over 14 amino acids. The CDR3, as DNA: TGTGCCAGCAGCCCCTCGGGGGTGGAGGAGACCCAGTACTTC. As protein: CASSPSGVEETQYF.